A single sample is the source of the 25 T cell receptor beta chains below, sequenced in a study of Graves' ophthalmopathy and Graves' hyperthyroidism. Investigators amplified TCR beta CDR3 regions from RNA transcripts. First-round RT-PCR with HTBI primers preceded a second-round multiplex PCR. TCRdb recomputed calls from the multiplex PCR reads with MiXCR, one row per CDR3 protein. The table has approximately 640,000 distinct CDR3 sequences, just over 40% seen once; the top ten hold about 3.3%. The specimen sequenced was peripheral blood. Receptors were obtained from an adult man with Graves' ophthalmopathy.

This clonotype showed up many times. The CDR3, as DNA: TGTGCCAGCAGTCCCCCGGCGGGGGAAGAGACCCAGTACTTC. Amino acid sequence: CASSPPAGEETQYF. This rearrangement joins TRBV12-3 or TRBV12-4 to TRBJ2-5; TRBD2 matches 7 bases. The CDR3 sequence is 14 residues long. V was clipped by 5 bases and J by 3 bases; unmatched bases: 6.

The rearrangement uses TRBV10-3 and TRBJ1-3, with a tentative D call TRBD1 (6 bases). Trimming removed 10 bases at V and 7 bases at J, with 11 bases between. The CDR3 sequence is 11 residues long. CDR1 ENHRY and CDR2 SYGVKD come from the germline V gene. DNA for the CDR3: TGTGCCAGCGTCAGGGGTAACACCATATATTTT. Amino acids: CASVRGNTIYF.

The table lists this clonotype with many counts. The chain carries TRBV20-1 and TRBJ1-2; TRBD1 aligns across 7 bases. In germline, CDR1 is DFQATT, CDR2 SNEGSKA (reference sequence). There are 13 residues in the CDR3. The J segment lost 3 bases and the V segment lost 1 base, leaving 2 bases of the junction unmatched. In nucleotides, the CDR3 is TGCAGTGCTAGAGGGACAGGATACTATGGCTACACCTTC. The encoded protein is CSARGTGYYGYTF.

The chain employs TRBV6-6 and TRBJ1-2, with D hard to call. The CDR3 is 15 residues long. Trimming removed 5 bases from V and 0 bases from J, with 13 bases in between. Germline CDR1 and CDR2: MNHNY and SVGAGI (reference sequence). CDR3 protein: CASSEAQFANYGYTF. The CDR3 coding sequence is TGTGCCAGCAGTGAAGCTCAATTTGCTAACTATGGCTACACCTTC.

Many counts were recorded for this clonotype. The V and J genes are TRBV2 and TRBJ1-5; a weak D match, TRBD1 (5 bases). Trimming stripped 2 bases from V and 4 bases from J, with 12 bases between. This CDR3 is built from 15 residues. CDR1 and CDR2 from the germline V gene are SNHLY and FYNNEI. CDR3 nucleotides: TGTGCCAGCAGTGAACAGCGGGGGGGGAATCAGCCCCAGCATTTT. The encoded protein is CASSEQRGGNQPQHF.

In DNA, the CDR3 is TGTGCCAGCAGTGGCGAACCGTATCAGCCCCAGCATTTT. It encodes CASSGEPYQPQHF. The chain has TRBV25-1 and TRBJ1-5; no clear D. The CDR3 is 13 amino acids. The V gene lost 4 bases and the J gene lost 5 bases, with 9 bases spanning the gap. Germline values: CDR1 MGHDK, CDR2 SYGVNS.

The V call is TRBV9, the J call TRBJ2-7, with D tentatively TRBD2 (6 bases). V dropped 4 bases and J dropped 6 bases, with 14 bases sitting between them. CDR1 is SGDLS and CDR2 is YYNGEE in the germline V gene. The CDR3 totals 13 residues. The CDR3 reads CASSPAGGSEQYF. The CDR3 DNA follows: TGTGCCAGCAGCCCCGCTGGGGGGTCCGAGCAGTACTTC.

The J gene is TRBJ2-6, the V gene TRBV25-1; tentatively, D is TRBD1 (6 bases). Trimming took off 8 bases at V and 0 bases at J, with 14 bases between the two ends. Germline assignment: CDR1 MGHDK and CDR2 SYGVNS. This CDR3 has 16 residues. In nucleotides, the CDR3 is TGTGCCAGCCAAGCGGACAGTCCCTCTGGGGCCAACGTCCTGACTTTC. It codes for CASQADSPSGANVLTF.

This clonotype has only a few counts. This rearrangement joins TRBV2 to TRBJ2-2, with D perhaps matching TRBD1 (5 bases). This CDR3 has 15 amino acids. Trimming took 6 bases from V and 1 from J, leaving 12 bases between them. Germline values: CDR1 SNHLY, CDR2 FYNNEI. Written as DNA, the CDR3 is TGTGCCAGCAGAAAACAGACAGAGAACACCGGGGAGCTGTTTTTT. Its translation is CASRKQTENTGELFF.

The chain couples TRBV29-1 to TRBJ2-7; 14 nucleotides align to TRBD2. The CDR3 is made up of 13 amino acids. The ends lost 8 bases at V and 3 bases at J; junction bases unmatched: 3. Germline CDR1 reads SQVTM; CDR2 reads ANQGSEA. The CDR3 DNA reads as TGCAGCTGGACTAGCGGGGGGAACTACGAGCAGTACTTC. It codes for CSWTSGGNYEQYF.

The genes are TRBV2 and TRBJ1-2; D possibly corresponds to TRBD1 (6 bases). The CDR3 length is 13 residues. V lost 3 bases to trimming and J lost 8 bases, with 13 bases between them. Germline V gene sequence: CDR1 SNHLY, CDR2 FYNNEI. Written as DNA, the CDR3 is TGTGCCAGCAGTGAGCAGGGGAATTTCGGCTACACCTTC. Its protein is CASSEQGNFGYTF. Full variable domain (rest looked up from reference TRBV2 and TRBJ1-2): EPEVTQTPSHQVTQMGQEVILRCVPISNHLYFYWYRQILGQKVEFLVSFYNNEISEKSEIFDDQFSVERPDGSNFTLKIRSTKLEDSAMYFCASSEQGNFGYTFGSGTRLTVV.

This clonotype has ten or more counts. The chain recombines TRBV9 with TRBJ1-5; tentatively, D is TRBD1 (5 bases). Germline-derived CDR1 and CDR2 are SGDLS and YYNGEE. The CDR3 spans 15 residues. Trimming took 7 bases from V and 1 from J, leaving 15 bases between them. Here the CDR3 reads CASSQGVSSNQPQHF. The CDR3 bases are TGTGCCAGCTCCCAAGGGGTGTCGAGCAATCAGCCCCAGCATTTT. The full variable domain, its missing parts supplied by reference TRBV9 and TRBJ1-5, is DSGVTQTPKHLITATGQRVTLRCSPRSGDLSVYWYQQSLDQGLQFLIQYYNGEERAKGNILERFSAQQFPDLHSELNLSSLELGDSALYFCASSQGVSSNQPQHFGDGTRLSIL.

This chain links TRBV10-3 with TRBJ1-2, with D maybe TRBD1 (6 bases). The CDR3 consists of 12 residues. V lost 0 bases and J lost 8, with 7 bases in between. The V gene's germline CDR1 is ENHRY and CDR2 SYGVKD. CDR3 in amino acids: CAISESGAGYTF. CDR3 DNA: TGTGCCATCAGTGAGTCGGGGGCAGGCTACACCTTC.

This clonotype was seen repeatedly, ten times or more. The CDR3 DNA sequence: TGTGCCACCAGCAGAGAGATGTTGGACACTGAAGCTTTCTTT. Its translation is CATSREMLDTEAFF. This chain links TRBV15 with TRBJ1-1; D uncertain. The CDR3 is 14 residues long. V was pared by 0 bases and J by 3 bases, with 8 bases between. Germline V gives CDR1 LNHNV, CDR2 YYDKDF (reference sequence).

This clonotype was counted at least ten times. The chain recombines TRBV2 with TRBJ1-1, with unresolved D. Germline CDR1 reads SNHLY; CDR2 reads FYNNEI. This CDR3 is built from 12 residues. V dropped 4 bases and J dropped 6 bases, with 9 bases sitting between them. The CDR3 spells CASSGELAEAFF. DNA for the CDR3: TGTGCCAGCAGTGGAGAATTGGCTGAAGCTTTCTTT. The full variable domain, with the rest looked up from reference TRBV2 and TRBJ1-1, is EPEVTQTPSHQVTQMGQEVILRCVPISNHLYFYWYRQILGQKVEFLVSFYNNEISEKSEIFDDQFSVERPDGSNFTLKIRSTKLEDSAMYFCASSGELAEAFFGQGTRLTVV.

V is TRBV2 and J is TRBJ2-3, with D perhaps TRBD2 (5 bases). The CDR3 is made up of 14 amino acids. The V gene's germline CDR1 is SNHLY and CDR2 FYNNEI. Trimming cost V 6 bases and J 0 bases, with 10 bases left between them. Here the CDR3 reads CASRVAPSTDTQYF. CDR3 DNA sequence: TGTGCCAGCAGGGTAGCGCCTAGCACAGATACGCAGTATTTT. The variable domain in full, completed from reference TRBV2 and TRBJ2-3, reads EPEVTQTPSHQVTQMGQEVILRCVPISNHLYFYWYRQILGQKVEFLVSFYNNEISEKSEIFDDQFSVERPDGSNFTLKIRSTKLEDSAMYFCASRVAPSTDTQYFGPGTRLTVL.

This clonotype was counted a single time. V and J are TRBV13 and TRBJ2-5; D remains unclear. Looked up from germline, CDR1 is PRHDT and CDR2 is FYEKMQ (reference sequence). With 1 base removed from V and 2 bases from J, the gap between germline ends came to 11 bases. The CDR3 contains 15 residues. CDR3 amino acids: CASSLVNRGQETQYF. The DNA of the CDR3 is TGTGCCAGCAGCTTAGTAAATCGAGGACAAGAGACCCAGTACTTC.

This clonotype came up many times. V usage is TRBV25-1 and J usage is TRBJ2-6, with 7 bases identical to TRBD2. The CDR3 has 14 amino acids. Germline CDR1 is MGHDK and CDR2 is SYGVNS. V shed 8 bases, J shed 4 bases, and the junction held 5 bases outside the gene matches. The CDR3 region is CASVAGLGANVLTF. The CDR3 bases are TGTGCCAGCGTAGCGGGTCTCGGGGCCAACGTCCTGACTTTC.

This chain joins TRBV12-3 or TRBV12-4 and TRBJ1-4; the D gene is possibly TRBD1 (5 bases). V shed 5 bases and J shed 5 bases, with 15 bases lying between them. This CDR3 region has 15 residues. The CDR3 region has the DNA TGTGCCAGCAGTCAACGTTCCGGGGGAAATGAAAAACTGTTTTTT. Encoded protein: CASSQRSGGNEKLFF.

This clonotype was found a few times. The chain employs TRBV12-3 or TRBV12-4 and TRBJ2-2; 8 nucleotides align to TRBD1. There are 13 residues in the CDR3. The trim removed 7 bases at V and 7 bases at J, leaving 5 bases unmatched. CDR3 sequence (DNA): TGTGCCAGCAATGGACAGGGAGGCGGGGAGCTGTTTTTT. Its protein is CASNGQGGGELFF.

This clonotype was recorded a few times. The J gene is TRBJ2-5, the V gene TRBV4-2; D is unclear. CDR3 length: 14 residues. Germline V gene lookup returns CDR1 LGHNA and CDR2 YNFKEQ. Trimming shortened V by 0 bases and J by 2 bases, and 7 bases separated the two germline ends. Here the CDR3 DNA reads TGTGCCAGCAGCCAAGAAAAGGGACAAGAGACCCAGTACTTC. Residues: CASSQEKGQETQYF.

V usage is TRBV19 and J usage is TRBJ1-5; no firm D call. The CDR3 loop spans 14 amino acids. Germline V CDR1 and CDR2: LNHDA, SQIVND (reference sequence). V gave up 4 bases and J gave up 1 base, with 8 bases separating them. CDR3 loop: CASSKAGSNQPQHF. In DNA, the CDR3 is TGTGCCAGTAGTAAGGCGGGAAGCAATCAGCCCCAGCATTTT.

This clonotype was detected ten times or more. For the CDR3, the DNA is TGTGCCAGCACTTCCCAGGGGGCGTACGAGCAGTACTTC. Its protein product is CASTSQGAYEQYF. J is TRBJ2-7 and V is TRBV25-1; 8 nucleotides align to TRBD1. This CDR3 has 13 residues. Germline V gives CDR1 MGHDK, CDR2 SYGVNS. V shed 7 bases, J shed 4 bases, and the junction held 6 bases outside the gene matches.

This clonotype was detected a few times. The rearrangement links TRBV5-8 to TRBJ1-2; TRBD1 matches 9 bases. The V and J ends lost 5 bases and 1 base, in that order; junction bases with no gene match: 6. Germline V CDR1 and CDR2: SGHTS, YDEGEE. The CDR3 runs 15 residues. The chain's CDR3 is CASSRDREINYGYTF. The CDR3 DNA reads as TGTGCCAGCAGTAGGGACAGGGAAATTAACTATGGCTACACCTTC.

This chain links TRBV6-4 with TRBJ1-2; D gene ambiguous. The CDR3 length is 14 residues. Between the trimmed V and J ends, which lost 10 bases and 2 bases, there was a span of 17 bases. Germline V CDR1 and CDR2: MRHNA, SNTAGT. DNA of the CDR3: TGTGCCAACTCCGACGGGGAGGGCAACTATGGCTACACCTTC. It translates to CANSDGEGNYGYTF.